A single sample is the source of the 10 T cell receptor beta chains below, sequenced in a study of blood T cell repertoires in COVID-19. Profiling relied on immunoSEQ multiplex PCR, and the TCRdb table lists in-frame clones only, not all of them. Of 150,000 to 200,000 clones listed, roughly four fifths are singletons. The specimen sequenced was peripheral blood. These receptors all stem from a woman aged 80 or older with acute or convalescent COVID-19.

This clone showed up just a few times. Other DNA variants within this sample encode the same CDR3. V and J are TRBV7-2 and TRBJ2-5; D call uncertain. Per germline, CDR1 SGHTA and CDR2 FQGNSA. The CDR3 has 13 amino acids. Trimming removed 1 base from V and 1 base from J, with 4 bases in between. CDR3 sequence (DNA): TGTGCCAGCAGCTTAGTAGCCCAAGAGACCCAGTACTTC. Amino acid sequence: CASSLVAQETQYF. Full variable domain (rest looked up from reference TRBV7-2 and TRBJ2-5): GAGVSQSPSNKVTEKGKDVELRCDPISGHTALYWYRQSLGQGLEFLIYFQGNSAPDKSGLPSDRFSAERTGGSVSTLTIQRTQQEDSAVYLCASSLVAQETQYFGPGTRLLVL.

The chain uses TRBV9 and TRBJ2-1; D remains unclear. CDR1 is SGDLS, CDR2 YYNGEE, per germline. The V gene lost 3 bases and the J gene lost 8 bases, with 12 bases spanning the gap. The CDR3 runs to 13 residues. The CDR3 DNA reads TGTGCCAGCAGCGCCGACACCTTCTATGAGCAGTTCTTC. This encodes CASSADTFYEQFF.

The CDR3 here is CAWTSGREQYF. Written as DNA, the CDR3 is TGTGCCTGGACTAGCGGGAGGGAGCAGTACTTC. The gene calls are TRBV30 and TRBJ2-7; 11 nucleotides match TRBD2. The CDR3 has 11 amino acids. V trimming: 4 bases; J trimming: 7 bases; junction bases outside the gene matches: 0. The V gene's germline CDR1 is GTSNPN and CDR2 SVGIG (reference sequence).

J is TRBJ2-7 and V is TRBV7-2; 12 bases are a match to TRBD1. The CDR3 runs 15 residues. The germline V gene has CDR1 SGHTA and CDR2 FQGNSA. Trimming removed 5 bases from V and 3 bases from J; junction bases left unmatched: 5. As DNA, the CDR3 is TGTGCCAGCAGCCAGGGACAGGGGGCTTACTACGAGCAGTACTTC. Protein sequence: CASSQGQGAYYEQYF.

The V and J genes are TRBV15 and TRBJ1-2; 7 nucleotides match TRBD1. The length of the CDR3 is 15 residues. CDR1 and CDR2 from the germline V gene are LNHNV and YYDKDF (reference sequence). The junction had 5 bases not matched to a gene; V was cut back by 0 bases and J by 4 bases. The CDR3 DNA is TGTGCCACCAGCAGAGATAGACAGGGCATCTATGGCTACACCTTC. Amino acid sequence: CATSRDRQGIYGYTF.

The chain carries TRBV7-9 and TRBJ2-7; 10 bases are a match to TRBD2. J lost 4 bases, V lost 1 base, and 7 bases had no gene match. The CDR3 has 16 amino acids. Germline CDR1 SEHNR, CDR2 FQNEAQ (reference sequence). The CDR3, as DNA: TGTGCCAGCAGCTTAGTTGGACTAGCGGAAGCTTACGAGCAGTACTTC. Protein sequence: CASSLVGLAEAYEQYF.

The chain is built from TRBV11-2 and TRBJ2-7; TRBD2 is a possible D gene (5 bases). This CDR3 spans 15 amino acids. Trimming left V 5 bases short and J 3 bases short, with 17 bases between. Germline assignment: CDR1 SGHAT and CDR2 FQNNGV. The CDR3 DNA is TGTGCCAGCAGCCGAAGCGGCGGAATGGGCTACGAGCAGTACTTC. This encodes CASSRSGGMGYEQYF. The whole variable domain, remainder taken from reference TRBV11-2 and TRBJ2-7, is EAGVAQSPRYKIIEKRQSVAFWCNPISGHATLYWYQQILGQGPKLLIQFQNNGVVDDSQLPKDRFSAERLKGVDSTLKIQPAKLEDSAVYLCASSRSGGMGYEQYFGPGTRLTVT.

The chain employs TRBV3-1 (or the pseudogene TRBV3-2) and TRBJ1-2; D is uncertain. Germline-derived CDR1 and CDR2 are LGHDT and YNNKEL (reference sequence). There are 15 residues in the CDR3. Trimming left V 1 base short and J 0 bases short, with 9 bases between. CDR3 nucleotides: TGTGCCAGCAGCCAAGTAACAGAAGCTAACTATGGCTACACCTTC. This codes for CASSQVTEANYGYTF.

The rearrangement joins TRBV2 to TRBJ2-2; 12 bases align to TRBD2. CDR1 SNHLY and CDR2 FYNNEI come from the germline V gene. V lost 5 bases and J lost 7; bases outside the gene matches: 5. The CDR3 spans 15 residues. The CDR3 sequence is CASSQSGLAGGELFF. Written as DNA, the CDR3 is TGTGCCAGCAGTCAATCGGGACTAGCGGGCGGGGAGCTGTTTTTT.

The rearrangement joins TRBV6-6 to TRBJ1-6, with D possibly being TRBD1 (5 bases). Trimming took off 3 bases at V and 9 bases at J, with 12 bases between the two ends. The CDR3 has 14 amino acids. CDR1 and CDR2 from the germline V gene are MNHNY and SVGAGI (reference sequence). The CDR3 loop reads CASSYSTAGSPLHF. CDR3 bases: TGTGCCAGCAGTTATTCGACAGCTGGTTCACCCCTCCACTTT.